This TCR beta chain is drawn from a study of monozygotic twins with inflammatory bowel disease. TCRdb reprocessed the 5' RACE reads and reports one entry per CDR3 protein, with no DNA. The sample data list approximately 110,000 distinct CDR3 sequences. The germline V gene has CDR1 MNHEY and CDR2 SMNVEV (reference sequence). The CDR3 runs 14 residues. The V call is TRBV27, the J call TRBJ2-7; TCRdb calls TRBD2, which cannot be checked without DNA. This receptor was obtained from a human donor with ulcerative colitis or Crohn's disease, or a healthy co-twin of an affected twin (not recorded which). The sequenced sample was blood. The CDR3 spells CASSFRDSTYEQYF.